The next 2 T cell receptor beta chains were all read from a single sample in a study of T cell clones after liver transplantation. The protocol was immunoSEQ multiplex PCR, while the TCRdb copy is restricted to in-frame clones and leaves out a portion. The sample consists of 35,000 to 45,000 clones, more than 70% of them appearing once. Specimen: CD4+ T cells from blood, collected 24 months after liver transplant. Receptors originate from a human patient who received a liver transplant. The T cells may partly be graft donor cells.

This clone was recorded only once. The chain links TRBV18 to TRBJ2-7; D ambiguous. V was pared by 6 bases and J by 6 bases, with 18 bases between. There are 14 residues in the CDR3. Germline assignment: CDR1 KGHSH and CDR2 LQKENI. The CDR3 DNA is TGTGCCAGCTCGGTTAACGGCAAGTTAGCCGAGCAGTACTTC. This sequence encodes CASSVNGKLAEQYF.

The V call is TRBV25-1, the J call TRBJ1-5, with no clear D. The V end lost 6 bases, the J end lost 5 bases, and 8 bases lay between the germline ends. CDR3 length: 12 residues. The germline gives CDR1 MGHDK, CDR2 SYGVNS. The CDR3 region is CASRVGDQPQHF. The CDR3 nucleotides are TGTGCCAGCAGGGTTGGGGATCAGCCCCAGCATTTT.